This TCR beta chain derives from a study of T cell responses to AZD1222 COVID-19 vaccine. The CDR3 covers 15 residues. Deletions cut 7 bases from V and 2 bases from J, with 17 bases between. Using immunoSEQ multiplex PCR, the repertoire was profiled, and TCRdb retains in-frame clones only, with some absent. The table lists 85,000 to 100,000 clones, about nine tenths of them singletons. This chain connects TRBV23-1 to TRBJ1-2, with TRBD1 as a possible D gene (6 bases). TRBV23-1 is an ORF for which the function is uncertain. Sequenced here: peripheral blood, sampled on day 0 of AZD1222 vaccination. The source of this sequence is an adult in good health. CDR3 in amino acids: CASNPTGAPNYGYTF. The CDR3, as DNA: TGCGCCAGCAACCCGACGGGGGCGCCCAACTATGGCTACACCTTC.